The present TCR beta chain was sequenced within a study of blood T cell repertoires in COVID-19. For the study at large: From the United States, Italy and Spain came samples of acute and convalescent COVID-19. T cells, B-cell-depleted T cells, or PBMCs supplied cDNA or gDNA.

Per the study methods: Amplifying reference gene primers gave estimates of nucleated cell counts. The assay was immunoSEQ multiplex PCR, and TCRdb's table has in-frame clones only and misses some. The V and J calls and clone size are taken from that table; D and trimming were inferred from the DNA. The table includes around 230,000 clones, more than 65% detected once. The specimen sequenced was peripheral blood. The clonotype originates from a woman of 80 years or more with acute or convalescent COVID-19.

CDR3 DNA sequence: TGTGCCAGCAGCTTGCGGTTGGGGGCTCAAGAGACCCAGTACTTC. It yields the protein CASSLRLGAQETQYF. The rearrangement links TRBV5-4 to TRBJ2-5; D is perhaps TRBD1 (6 bases). This CDR3 has 15 residues. Trimming stripped 1 base from V and 2 bases from J, with 12 bases between. Per the germline V gene, CDR1 is SGHNT and CDR2 is YYREEE (reference sequence).